These 27 T cell receptor beta chains were sequenced from one sample in a study of T cells in localized non-small cell lung cancer. TCRdb's copy holds only in-frame clones and misses some; the assay was immunoSEQ multiplex PCR. Of some 52,000 clones listed, more than 80% were seen once; the top ten hold roughly 18%. The input for sequencing was peripheral blood, taken before any cancer treatment. These receptors were obtained from a male donor aged 60 or over with stage III squamous cell lung carcinoma.

The J gene is TRBJ1-5, the V gene TRBV19, with 8 bases lining up with TRBD1. Per germline, CDR1 LNHDA and CDR2 SQIVND (reference sequence). Trimming removed 6 bases from V and 3 bases from J; junction bases left unmatched: 10. The CDR3 spans 16 residues. CDR3 region: CASRDQGASYNQPQHF. In nucleotides, the CDR3 is TGTGCCAGTAGGGACCAGGGGGCCTCCTACAATCAGCCCCAGCATTTT.

The chain recombines TRBV28 with TRBJ1-2; TRBD1 is a possible D gene (5 bases). CDR1 and CDR2 from the germline V gene are MDHEN and SYDVKM. Trimming left V 3 bases short and J 3 bases short, with 11 bases between. This CDR3 is built from 14 residues. CDR3 protein: CASSFVGPYYGYTF. In DNA form, the CDR3 reads TGTGCCAGCAGTTTTGTGGGGCCATACTATGGCTACACCTTC.

J is TRBJ2-1 and V is TRBV18, with D unresolved. This CDR3 is built from 18 residues. Germline assignment: CDR1 KGHSH and CDR2 LQKENI. V lost 3 bases to trimming and J lost 0 bases, with 18 bases between them. The CDR3 protein is CASSPWFSSRLSYNEQFF. DNA for the CDR3: TGTGCCAGCTCACCCTGGTTTAGTAGCCGGCTCTCCTACAATGAGCAGTTCTTC. Looking up the rest from reference TRBV18 and TRBJ2-1 gives the full variable domain: NAGVMQNPRHLVRRRGQEARLRCSPMKGHSHVYWYRQLPEEGLKFMVYLQKENIIDESGMPKERFSAEFPKEGPSILRIQQVVRGDSAAYFCASSPWFSSRLSYNEQFFGPGTRLTVL.

The chain joins TRBV2 to TRBJ2-7; the D is unclear. V lost 4 bases to trimming and J lost 6 bases, with 10 bases between them. The CDR3 loop spans 12 amino acids. Looked up from germline, CDR1 is SNHLY and CDR2 is FYNNEI. The CDR3 reads CASSVRASEQYF. Here the CDR3 DNA reads TGTGCCAGCAGTGTCCGGGCGTCCGAGCAGTACTTC. Complete variable domain (other parts from reference TRBV2 and TRBJ2-7): EPEVTQTPSHQVTQMGQEVILRCVPISNHLYFYWYRQILGQKVEFLVSFYNNEISEKSEIFDDQFSVERPDGSNFTLKIRSTKLEDSAMYFCASSVRASEQYFGPGTRLTVT.

This clone showed up just once. V gene TRBV2 combines with J gene TRBJ1-1, with D perhaps TRBD1 (6 bases). Germline V gives CDR1 SNHLY, CDR2 FYNNEI. There are 11 residues in the CDR3. V was cut by 8 bases and J by 9 bases, with 13 bases left in between. CDR3 residues: CASSYTGKAFF. CDR3 nucleotides: TGTGCCAGCTCCTATACAGGGAAAGCTTTCTTT.

The chain has TRBV15 and TRBJ2-4; either TRBD1 or TRBD2 may fit D (6 bases each). The CDR3 covers 15 residues. The germline CDR1 and CDR2 sequences are LNHNV and YYDKDF (reference sequence). V lost 0 bases to trimming and J lost 6 bases, with 12 bases between them. The CDR3 DNA follows: TGTGCCACCAGCAGAGATAAACAGGGAGGAAACATTCAGTACTTC. Encoded protein: CATSRDKQGGNIQYF.

The chain links TRBV9 to TRBJ2-1, with TRBD2 matching 13 bases. The CDR3 contains 15 residues. V gave up 3 bases and J gave up 7 bases; unmatched junction bases: 4. Per germline, CDR1 SGDLS and CDR2 YYNGEE. The CDR3 sequence: CASSAGTSGTNEQFF. In DNA form, the CDR3 reads TGTGCCAGCAGCGCGGGGACTAGCGGGACGAATGAGCAGTTCTTC.

This rearrangement joins TRBV7-3 to TRBJ1-1; 7 bases agree with TRBD1. Germline CDR1 and CDR2: SGHTA and FQGTGA. Trimming cost V 6 bases and J 1 base; bases outside gene matches: 8. The CDR3 loop spans 15 amino acids. CDR3 DNA: TGTGCCAGCAGGGAACAGGGGCGGGGGAACACTGAAGCTTTCTTT. It yields the protein CASREQGRGNTEAFF. Looking up the rest from reference TRBV7-3 and TRBJ1-1 gives the full variable domain: GAGVSQTPSNKVTEKGKYVELRCDPISGHTALYWYRQSLGQGPEFLIYFQGTGAADDSGLPNDRFFAVRPEGSVSTLKIQRTERGDSAVYLCASREQGRGNTEAFFGQGTRLTVV.

This chain links TRBV5-5 with TRBJ2-1; D uncertain. Germline-derived CDR1 and CDR2 are SGHKS and YYEKEE (reference sequence). Between the trimmed V and J ends, which lost 6 bases and 3 bases, there was a span of 4 bases. The CDR3 totals 11 residues. DNA for the CDR3: TGTGCCAGCAAACGCTACAATGAGCAGTTCTTC. Encoded protein: CASKRYNEQFF.

The V and J genes are TRBV30 and TRBJ1-4, with TRBD1 identical over 7 bases. Germline trimming cut 3 bases from V and 6 bases from J; bases unmatched to any gene: 7. Per the germline V gene, CDR1 is GTSNPN and CDR2 is SVGIG (reference sequence). The CDR3 extends over 14 amino acids. CDR3: CAWRGTANYEKLFF. In nucleotides, the CDR3 is TGTGCCTGGAGAGGGACAGCGAATTATGAAAAACTGTTTTTT.

As DNA, the CDR3 is TGTGCCAGCAGTTACGGGGCGGGGGATACGCAGTATTTT. Translation: CASSYGAGDTQYF. The V and J genes are TRBV6-5 and TRBJ2-3; TRBD2 is a possible D gene (6 bases). V lost 2 bases to trimming and J lost 6 bases, with 9 bases between them. CDR3 length: 13 amino acids. Germline CDR1 MNHEY, CDR2 SVGAGI.

The V and J genes are TRBV19 and TRBJ2-5, with TRBD1 matching over 11 bases. V shed 8 bases and J 7 bases; nucleotides not matched to a gene: 12. Germline CDR1 LNHDA, CDR2 SQIVND (reference sequence). This CDR3 comprises 15 residues. Written as DNA, the CDR3 is TGTGCCAGTTGTTCGGGACAGGGGGTCGATCTGACCCAGTACTTC. This codes for CASCSGQGVDLTQYF. The complete variable domain, with remaining parts taken from reference TRBV19 and TRBJ2-5, reads DGGITQSPKYLFRKEGQNVTLSCEQNLNHDAMYWYRQDPGQGLRLIYYSQIVNDFQKGDIAEGYSVSREKKESFPLTVTSAQKNPTAFYLCASCSGQGVDLTQYFGPGTRLLVL.

The chain couples TRBV5-4 to TRBJ2-3, with 10 bases fitting TRBD2. The V segment lost 4 bases and the J segment 6 bases; nucleotides outside the gene matches: 5. The germline V gene encodes CDR1 SGHNT and CDR2 YYREEE (reference sequence). CDR3 length: 14 amino acids. CDR3 bases: TGTGCCAGCAGCCTGGGACTAGCGCGGGATACGCAGTATTTT. This translates into CASSLGLARDTQYF. The variable domain in full, completed from reference TRBV5-4 and TRBJ2-3, reads ETGVTQSPTHLIKTRGQQVTLRCSSQSGHNTVSWYQQALGQGPQFIFQYYREEENGRGNFPPRFSGLQFPNYSSELNVNALELDDSALYLCASSLGLARDTQYFGPGTRLTVL.

The chain carries TRBV7-8 and TRBJ1-1, with TRBD1 matching 10 bases. The V gene's germline CDR1 is SGHVS and CDR2 FQNEAQ. The J segment lost 10 bases and the V segment lost 1 base, leaving 0 bases of the junction unmatched. The CDR3 has 12 amino acids. CDR3 nucleotides: TGTGCCAGCAGCTTAGGGACAGGGGGAGCTTTCTTT. Translating it yields CASSLGTGGAFF.

The rearrangement links TRBV7-3 to TRBJ2-1; 9 nucleotides align to TRBD2. The CDR3 covers 16 residues. Germline V CDR1 and CDR2: SGHTA, FQGTGA. Germline trimming cut 4 bases from V and 3 bases from J; bases unmatched to any gene: 7. Here the CDR3 DNA reads TGTGCCAGCAGCTCCAAAAGCGGGAGGAGCTACAATGAGCAGTTCTTC. Translating it yields CASSSKSGRSYNEQFF.

This clone was recorded once. The rearrangement joins TRBV7-8 to TRBJ1-4; D remains unclear. The germline V gene encodes CDR1 SGHVS and CDR2 FQNEAQ. Deletions cut 1 base from V and 5 bases from J, with 11 bases between. The CDR3 contains 15 residues. As DNA, the CDR3 is TGTGCCAGCAGCTTAGGCGATTACGTCAATGAAAAACTGTTTTTT. This gives the protein CASSLGDYVNEKLFF.

The rearrangement uses TRBV18 and TRBJ2-1; D gene ambiguous. Germline V gene lookup returns CDR1 KGHSH and CDR2 LQKENI. The CDR3 consists of 13 residues. Trimming pared 5 bases from V and 9 bases from J, leaving 14 bases between. Here the CDR3 DNA reads TGTGCCAGCTCATCGGACGAGACCGGTGAGCAGTTCTTC. It yields the protein CASSSDETGEQFF.

The rearrangement uses TRBV27 and TRBJ2-7; D gene uncertain. Trimming took off 5 bases at V and 0 bases at J, with 14 bases between the two ends. The CDR3 has 15 amino acids. Germline V gene sequence: CDR1 MNHEY, CDR2 SMNVEV (reference sequence). The CDR3 loop is CASSRPSGSSYEQYF. In DNA, the CDR3 is TGTGCCAGCAGTCGACCCAGTGGAAGCTCCTACGAGCAGTACTTC.

V and J are TRBV14 and TRBJ2-6; unclear D gene. CDR1 is SGHDN and CDR2 is FVKESK in the germline V gene. The CDR3 has 17 amino acids. V was pared by 0 bases and J by 4 bases, with 13 bases between. The CDR3 loop is CASSQDVRNAGANVLTF. Written as DNA, the CDR3 is TGTGCCAGCAGCCAAGATGTCAGGAACGCCGGGGCCAACGTCCTGACTTTC. The full variable domain, completed using reference TRBV14 and TRBJ2-6, is EAGVTQFPSHSVIEKGQTVTLRCDPISGHDNLYWYRRVMGKEIKFLLHFVKESKQDESGMPNNRFLAERTGGTYSTLKVQPAELEDSGVYFCASSQDVRNAGANVLTFGAGSRLTVL.

The chain employs TRBV7-9 and TRBJ1-4; D remains unclear. The germline V and J ends were trimmed by 3 bases and 0 bases, with 5 bases remaining between them. Germline lookup yields CDR1 SEHNR and CDR2 FQNEAQ (reference sequence). This CDR3 has 14 amino acids. CDR3: CASSFISTNEKLFF. The DNA of the CDR3 is TGTGCCAGCAGCTTTATATCAACTAATGAAAAACTGTTTTTT.

V and J are TRBV7-2 and TRBJ1-5, with D perhaps matching TRBD1 (6 bases). CDR1 SGHTA and CDR2 FQGNSA come from the germline V gene. V was shortened by 1 base and J by 6 bases, with 19 bases between the two germline ends. The CDR3 totals 17 residues. The CDR3 bases are TGTGCCAGCAGCTTAGTGTATGCCAGGGGTTTGCGTCAGCCCCAGCATTTT. This sequence encodes CASSLVYARGLRQPQHF.

This clone was observed once. The rearrangement joins TRBV9 to TRBJ1-1; no firm D call. Germline lookup yields CDR1 SGDLS and CDR2 YYNGEE. The CDR3 is 14 amino acids. V lost 1 base and J lost 6, with 13 bases in between. Here the CDR3 reads CASSVFLGSSEAFF. The CDR3 coding sequence is TGTGCCAGCAGCGTATTTTTGGGGTCCTCTGAAGCTTTCTTT.

The chain has TRBV7-9 and TRBJ2-3; D may be TRBD1 (6 bases). The CDR3 loop spans 17 amino acids. The V end was cut by 3 bases, the J end by 7 bases, with 23 bases between. Germline CDR1 reads SEHNR; CDR2 reads FQNEAQ (reference sequence). The CDR3 DNA sequence: TGTGCCAGCAGCTTGGGGGTAGGGACAACGGGTCAAAATACGCAGTATTTT. This sequence encodes CASSLGVGTTGQNTQYF. Filled out from reference TRBV7-9 and TRBJ2-3, the complete variable domain reads DTGVSQNPRHKITKRGQNVTFRCDPISEHNRLYWYRQTLGQGPEFLTYFQNEAQLEKSRLLSDRFSAERPKGSFSTLEIQRTEQGDSAMYLCASSLGVGTTGQNTQYFGPGTRLTVL.

V gene TRBV11-2 combines with J gene TRBJ2-7; D is undetermined. The CDR3 totals 14 residues. The V end was cut by 1 base, the J end by 6 bases, with 13 bases between. CDR1 and CDR2 from the germline V gene are SGHAT and FQNNGV. CDR3 sequence reads: CASSLAGLRSEQYF. The CDR3 nucleotides read TGTGCCAGCAGCTTAGCGGGTTTACGAAGCGAGCAGTACTTC.

V usage is TRBV18 and J usage is TRBJ2-7; TRBD1 agrees at 8 bases. Germline CDR1 KGHSH, CDR2 LQKENI. This CDR3 has 15 residues. After removal of 3 bases from V and 4 bases from J, the junction contained 8 bases not matched to a gene. CDR3 nucleotide sequence: TGTGCCAGCTCACCCTCGCGGGGACAGGTGTACGAGCAGTACTTC. Amino acids: CASSPSRGQVYEQYF. Looking up the rest from reference TRBV18 and TRBJ2-7 gives the full variable domain: NAGVMQNPRHLVRRRGQEARLRCSPMKGHSHVYWYRQLPEEGLKFMVYLQKENIIDESGMPKERFSAEFPKEGPSILRIQQVVRGDSAAYFCASSPSRGQVYEQYFGPGTRLTVT.

This clone was detected once. V is TRBV5-1 and J is TRBJ2-3; TRBD1 agrees at 10 bases. This CDR3 spans 18 amino acids. CDR1 and CDR2 (germline): SGHRS, YFSETQ. The trim removed 2 bases at V and 0 bases at J, leaving 9 bases unmatched. The CDR3 loop reads CASSFISGQGLSTDTQYF. DNA of the CDR3: TGCGCCAGCAGCTTTATCTCGGGACAGGGGTTGAGCACAGATACGCAGTATTTT.

This clone has a single count. The chain combines TRBV11-3 with TRBJ1-1; unclear D gene. V lost 5 bases and J lost 5, with 12 bases in between. The CDR3 sequence is 13 residues long. The V gene's germline CDR1 is SGHNT and CDR2 YENEEA. The CDR3 is CASSLGPVTEAFF. DNA for the CDR3: TGTGCCAGCAGCCTAGGGCCGGTGACTGAAGCTTTCTTT.